The TCR beta chain under discussion was sequenced for a study of T-cell memory formation after mild COVID-19. The study's findings and limits: Contracting clones, day 15 to 85, had balanced CD4/CD8, and later expanders favored CD4+. Contracting clones localized mainly to CM and EM when CD4+ and mainly to EMRA when CD8+. Pre-infection memory already had some responding clones, implying cross-reactive memory joined.

V lost 2 bases and J 1 base, leaving 18 bases between the germline ends. The germline V gene has CDR1 SGHVS and CDR2 FNYEAQ. The length of the CDR3 is 19 residues. With constant-segment primers, 5'RACE yielded cDNA libraries of TCR alpha and TCR beta that carried sample barcodes and UMIs. Using its own MiXCR run on the 5' RACE reads, TCRdb lists one record per CDR3 protein. The sample has 250,000 to 300,000 distinct CDR3 sequences; under 20% are singletons. A note on this clonotype: Its matching antigen is unknown.

The gene calls are TRBV7-6 and TRBJ1-6; the D gene is possibly TRBD1 (6 bases). The TCR was taken from a man younger than 35 who had mild COVID-19 (a few samples of this study predate the infection). Cell type and time point are not known. The sample comprised PBMCs or a T cell subset sorted from them (not recorded which). CDR3 residues: CASSLKSQGLRSYNSPLHF. CDR3 DNA sequence: TGTGCCAGCAGCTTAAAGTCGCAGGGGCTGAGGTCCTATAATTCACCCCTCCACTTT.